This T cell receptor (beta chain) comes out of a study of cytomegalovirus exposure and HLA in healthy donors. The PCR used 60 Vbeta and 13 Jbeta primers. Sequenced by immunoSEQ multiplex PCR; TCRdb stores in-frame clones only, minus some. The sample lists 85,000 to 120,000 clones; roughly four fifths were seen once. With 1 base removed from V and 0 bases from J, the gap between germline ends came to 8 bases. The CDR3 spans 15 residues. Germline lookup yields CDR1 SGHKS and CDR2 YYEKEE (reference sequence). This clone appeared a single time. The antigen is undetermined. Study findings and constraints: Most CMV-associated TCR beta chains were later found to appear HLA-restricted. In a later analysis, V- and J-gene trimming of beta chains associated with a DCLRE1C missense variant, replicated independently. Many donors shared some public TCRs, even though most TCR sequences were rare.

The rearrangement joins TRBV5-5 to TRBJ2-1; perhaps TRBD2 as D (6 bases). This clonotype originated in a man aged 45 to 65 in good health and CMV-seronegative. The specimen sequenced was PBMCs. The CDR3, as DNA: TGTGCCAGCAGCTTGCTGGGGGGCTCCTACAATGAGCAGTTCTTC. Translation gives CASSLLGGSYNEQFF.